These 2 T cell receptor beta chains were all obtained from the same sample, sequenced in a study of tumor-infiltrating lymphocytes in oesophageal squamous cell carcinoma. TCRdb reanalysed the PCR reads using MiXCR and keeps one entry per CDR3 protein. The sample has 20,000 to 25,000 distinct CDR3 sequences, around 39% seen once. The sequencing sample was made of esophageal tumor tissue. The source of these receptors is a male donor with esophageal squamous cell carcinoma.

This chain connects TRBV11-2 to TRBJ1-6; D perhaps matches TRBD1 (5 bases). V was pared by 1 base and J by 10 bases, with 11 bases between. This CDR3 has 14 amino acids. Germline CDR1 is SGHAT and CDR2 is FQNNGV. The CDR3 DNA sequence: TGTGCCAGCAGCTTAGGTGGGGCCGGCTCACCCCTCCACTTT. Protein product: CASSLGGAGSPLHF.

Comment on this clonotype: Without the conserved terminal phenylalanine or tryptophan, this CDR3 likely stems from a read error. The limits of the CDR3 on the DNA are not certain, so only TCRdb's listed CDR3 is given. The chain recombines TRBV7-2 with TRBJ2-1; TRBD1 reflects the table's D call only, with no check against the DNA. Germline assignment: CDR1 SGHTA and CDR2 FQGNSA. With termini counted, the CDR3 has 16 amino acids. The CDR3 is CASSRDRISDEQYFGS.